This T cell receptor beta chain is drawn from a study of blood T cells in healthy people across ages. Looked up from germline, CDR1 is SNHLY and CDR2 is FYNNEI. The CDR3 totals 14 residues. Trimming shortened V by 3 bases and J by 4 bases, and 13 bases separated the two germline ends. Donors ranged from roughly 6 to 100 years old and were healthy Caucasians in Russia. Next came a second PCR, run for about 6 to 12 cycles, which used a sample-barcoded 5' primer along with a J-beta primer mix. TCRdb fed the 5' RACE reads into MiXCR, producing one record per CDR3 protein. The sample lists around 1,000,000 distinct CDR3 sequences, approximately 25% occurring once. These same data were also listed under a study on T cells of mothers and their children.

This rearrangement joins TRBV2 to TRBJ2-7, with D possibly being TRBD2 (5 bases). The receptor was isolated from a girl aged 2-10 years in good health. Sequences were obtained from blood. The CDR3 region has the DNA TGTGCCAGCAGTGATGGCGGAGGATCTTACGAGCAGTACTTC. It yields the protein CASSDGGGSYEQYF.